These T cell receptor beta chains were read from a single sample in a study of cytomegalovirus exposure and HLA in healthy donors. The protocol was immunoSEQ multiplex PCR, while the TCRdb copy is restricted to in-frame clones and leaves out a portion. The data hold about 170,000 clones, with roughly 71% observed a single time. The sample taken for sequencing was PBMCs. Source of these receptors: a girl aged 5-17 years in good health and CMV-seronegative. Both conserved end residues are part of each CDR3. A D gene is named only where the DNA matches it firmly. Rows may omit the clone size; those that give it use once, few, many or a size class.

D: -; V: TRBV9; size: -; length: 15; J: TRBJ2-1; DNA: TGTGCCAGCACCCCCCGGGACATGTCCTACAATGAGCAGTTCTTC; CDR3: CASTPRDMSYNEQFF
D: -; V: TRBV10-3; size: -; length: 11; J: TRBJ2-5; DNA: TGTGCCTCCCTACCGGAAGAGACCCAGTACTTC; CDR3: CASLPEETQYF
D: -; V: TRBV27; size: -; length: 13; J: TRBJ1-1; DNA: TGTGCCAGCAGTTTAAACGTCCAGGGGATGGCTTTCTTT; CDR3: CASSLNVQGMAFF
D: -; V: TRBV6-5; size: few; length: 14; J: TRBJ1-5; DNA: TGTGCCAGCAGTTACGGCTCAATCAATCAGCCCCAGCATTTT; CDR3: CASSYGSINQPQHF
D: -; V: TRBV2; size: -; length: 13; J: TRBJ2-7; DNA: TGTGCCAGCAAGCTGGACATTACCTACGAGCAGTACTTC; CDR3: CASKLDITYEQYF
D: -; V: TRBV29-1; size: -; length: 15; J: TRBJ1-1; DNA: TGCAGCGTTGGACAGTCCTCCCGGCTGGGCACTGAAGCTTTCTTT; CDR3: CSVGQSSRLGTEAFF
D: -; V: TRBV2; size: -; length: 16; J: TRBJ2-7; DNA: TGTGCCAGCAGGGCAGAAGCCGGACTGGAGGGCTACGAGCAGTACTTC; CDR3: CASRAEAGLEGYEQYF
D: -; V: TRBV4-1; size: -; length: 11; J: TRBJ1-1; DNA: TGCGCCAGCCGGCGGGGGGGGGAAGCTTTCTTT; CDR3: CASRRGGEAFF
D: -; V: TRBV15; size: -; length: 16; J: TRBJ1-2; DNA: TGTGCCACCAGCAGAGAGGCGGGGGCGCCTAACTATGGCTACACCTTC; CDR3: CATSREAGAPNYGYTF
D: -; V: TRBV6-1; size: -; length: 17; J: TRBJ2-2; DNA: TGTGCCAGCAGTGAATCTCCGGACAGTTTGCTCACCGGGGAGCTGTTTTTT; CDR3: CASSESPDSLLTGELFF
D: TRBD1; V: TRBV27; size: -; length: 15; J: TRBJ1-4; DNA: TGTGCCAGCAGTCCCCAAGACAGGGGTAATGAAAAACTGTTTTTT; CDR3: CASSPQDRGNEKLFF
D: -; V: TRBV30; size: few; length: 15; J: TRBJ1-1; DNA: TGTGCCTGGGCCCTTGCGGGGGGGTTCGTTACTGAAGCTTTCTTT; CDR3: CAWALAGGFVTEAFF
D: -; V: TRBV19; size: -; length: 14; J: TRBJ2-3; DNA: TGTGCCAGTAAAAGGGGGGGGACGCACGATACGCAGTATTTT; CDR3: CASKRGGTHDTQYF
D: TRBD1; V: TRBV7-3; size: few; length: 14; J: TRBJ1-6; DNA: TGTGCCAGCAGCCCAGGGACAGGGTTTTCACCCCTCCACTTT; CDR3: CASSPGTGFSPLHF
D: -; V: TRBV9; size: -; length: 15; J: TRBJ2-7; DNA: TGTGCCAGCAGCGTAGGACAGGCAATCTCCTACGAGCAGTACTTC; CDR3: CASSVGQAISYEQYF
D: -; V: TRBV19; size: -; length: 12; J: TRBJ1-1; DNA: TGTGCCAGTAAGGGGGAACGGAATGAAGCTTTCTTT; CDR3: CASKGERNEAFF
D: -; V: TRBV2; size: once; length: 14; J: TRBJ2-7; DNA: TGTGCCAGCAGCCCCGGGACTTCCCCCTACGAGCAGTACTTC; CDR3: CASSPGTSPYEQYF
D: TRBD2; V: TRBV7-2; size: -; length: 18; J: TRBJ2-5; DNA: TGTGCCAGCAGCCCGGGGACTAGCGGGGGAGTATACCAAGAGACCCAGTACTTC; CDR3: CASSPGTSGGVYQETQYF
D: -; V: TRBV5-1; size: -; length: 15; J: TRBJ1-3; DNA: TGCGCCAGCAGACCGCAGTCGGGCCCGGGGGACACCATATATTTT; CDR3: CASRPQSGPGDTIYF
D: TRBD1; V: TRBV30; size: -; length: 15; J: TRBJ1-2; DNA: TGTGCCTGGATTGGTTTTACAGGGGGATTTCATGGCTACACCTTC; CDR3: CAWIGFTGGFHGYTF
D: TRBD2; V: TRBV10-2; size: -; length: 16; J: TRBJ2-2; DNA: TGCGCCAGCAGACACCCGGGACTAGTAACGACCGGGGAGCTGTTTTTT; CDR3: CASRHPGLVTTGELFF
D: TRBD2; V: TRBV6-5; size: -; length: 16; J: TRBJ2-1; DNA: TGTGCCAGCAGTTACTCGACGGCGGGGGGTAGCAATGAGCAGTTCTTC; CDR3: CASSYSTAGGSNEQFF
D: -; V: TRBV6-1; size: -; length: 12; J: TRBJ2-2; DNA: TGTGCCGCCCTAGCTAACACCGGGGAGCTGTTTTTT; CDR3: CAALANTGELFF
D: -; V: TRBV13; size: once; length: 14; J: TRBJ2-5; DNA: TGTGCCAGCAGCTTAGAGGGGAGGAGGGAGACCCAGTACTTC; CDR3: CASSLEGRRETQYF
D: TRBD1; V: TRBV5-6; size: few; length: 14; J: TRBJ2-5; DNA: TGTGCCAGCAGCTTTGGACAGGGAGCGGAGACCCAGTACTTC; CDR3: CASSFGQGAETQYF
D: -; V: TRBV7-3; size: few; length: 14; J: TRBJ2-6; DNA: TGTGCCAGCAGCTTAACGAGTGGGGCCAACGTCCTGACTTTC; CDR3: CASSLTSGANVLTF
D: -; V: TRBV5-1; size: few; length: 15; J: TRBJ1-1; DNA: TGCGCCAGCAGCTTGTTGCGAGGTAGGAACACTGAAGCTTTCTTT; CDR3: CASSLLRGRNTEAFF
D: TRBD2; V: TRBV15; size: -; length: 13; J: TRBJ2-1; DNA: TGTGCCACCAGCAGAAGTAGCGGGGGCGAGCAGTTCTTC; CDR3: CATSRSSGGEQFF
D: TRBD1; V: TRBV18; size: -; length: 16; J: TRBJ1-1; DNA: TGTGCCAGCTCACCGAAGACAGGGGGCTTGGGCACTGAAGCTTTCTTT; CDR3: CASSPKTGGLGTEAFF
D: -; V: TRBV7-8; size: -; length: 15; J: TRBJ1-2; DNA: TGTGCCAGCAGCTTAGTAGGCAGCGGGGAATATGGCTACACCTTC; CDR3: CASSLVGSGEYGYTF
D: -; V: TRBV27; size: -; length: 16; J: TRBJ1-6; DNA: TGTGCCAGCAGTTTATCCTTCAGCTCCTATAATTCACCCCTCCACTTT; CDR3: CASSLSFSSYNSPLHF
D: TRBD1; V: TRBV6-1; size: few; length: 17; J: TRBJ2-7; DNA: TGTGCCAGCAGTGAGGTCCGCGATACAGGGGTGGCCTACGAGCAGTACTTC; CDR3: CASSEVRDTGVAYEQYF
D: -; V: TRBV10-1; size: -; length: 14; J: TRBJ2-1; DNA: TGCGCCACCCAAGGGGATAGCTCCTACAATGAGCAGTTCTTC; CDR3: CATQGDSSYNEQFF
D: -; V: TRBV30; size: -; length: 10; J: TRBJ1-2; DNA: TGTGCCGGGAAACATTATGGCTACACCTTC; CDR3: CAGKHYGYTF
D: -; V: TRBV12-5; size: -; length: 16; J: TRBJ2-4; DNA: TGTGCTAGTGCCTTGCAGGGTAAGGAGGGCAAAAACATTCAGTACTTC; CDR3: CASALQGKEGKNIQYF
D: TRBD1; V: TRBV5-1; size: -; length: 15; J: TRBJ2-5; DNA: TGCGCCAGCAGCTTCGGACAGGGGGCAGAGGAGACCCAGTACTTC; CDR3: CASSFGQGAEETQYF
D: TRBD1; V: TRBV7-6; size: few; length: 15; J: TRBJ2-7; DNA: TGTGCCAGCAGCCCGGGACAGGGGGCCTCCTACGAGCAGTACTTC; CDR3: CASSPGQGASYEQYF
D: -; V: TRBV5-5; size: few; length: 17; J: TRBJ2-7; DNA: TGTGCCAGCAGCTTGGGAGAATATCGGGGGGCCTCGAAAGAGCAGTACTTC; CDR3: CASSLGEYRGASKEQYF
D: -; V: TRBV6-1; size: -; length: 13; J: TRBJ1-1; DNA: TGTGCCAGCAGTTCCCAGTGGGGGCGGGAAGCTTTCTTT; CDR3: CASSSQWGREAFF
D: -; V: TRBV6-1; size: -; length: 15; J: TRBJ2-6; DNA: TGTGCCAGCGCTGGACAGAGCTCTGGGGCCAACGTCCTGACTTTC; CDR3: CASAGQSSGANVLTF
D: -; V: TRBV12-5; size: -; length: 14; J: TRBJ1-2; DNA: TGTGCTAGTGGTCCGCCCTCTCAGGGGCATGGCTACACCTTC; CDR3: CASGPPSQGHGYTF
D: TRBD1; V: TRBV13; size: once; length: 17; J: TRBJ2-7; DNA: TGTGCCAGCAGCCCTACCCCACCGGGACAGGGAACCCACGAGCAGTACTTC; CDR3: CASSPTPPGQGTHEQYF
D: TRBD1; V: TRBV28; size: -; length: 15; J: TRBJ2-5; DNA: TGTGCCAGCAGTCCCTCGGGACAGCCACAAGAGACCCAGTACTTC; CDR3: CASSPSGQPQETQYF
D: TRBD1; V: TRBV6-1; size: -; length: 15; J: TRBJ1-2; DNA: TGTGCCAGCAGTGGGACAGGGGCCTTCTTCTATGGCTACACCTTC; CDR3: CASSGTGAFFYGYTF
D: -; V: TRBV6-6; size: -; length: 14; J: TRBJ1-5; DNA: TGTGCCAGCAGTTTAGACAGGCACAATCAGCCCCAGCATTTT; CDR3: CASSLDRHNQPQHF
D: -; V: TRBV6-1; size: few; length: 13; J: TRBJ1-5; DNA: TGTGCCAGCAGTGTTGACAACAATCAGCCCCAGCATTTT; CDR3: CASSVDNNQPQHF
D: -; V: TRBV7-9; size: -; length: 14; J: TRBJ1-4; DNA: TGTGCCAGCAGCTCCATCGCGAGCGACGAAAAACTGTTTTTT; CDR3: CASSSIASDEKLFF
D: TRBD2; V: TRBV5-6; size: -; length: 16; J: TRBJ2-3; DNA: TGTGCCAGCAGGTCCTGGGGACTAGCGGGGTCATATACGCAGTATTTT; CDR3: CASRSWGLAGSYTQYF